The 11 T cell receptor beta chains presented below share a single source sample, sequenced in a study of blood T cell repertoires in COVID-19. Sequencing used immunoSEQ multiplex PCR; TCRdb keeps in-frame clones, though not all of them. The data contain about 430,000 clones, approximately 90% of them seen just once; the ten biggest clones take up roughly 1.4%. Sequenced material: PBMCs or T cells enriched from blood (not recorded which). The receptors here all came from a woman under 30 who had been exposed to COVID-19.

The chain couples TRBV6-5 to TRBJ2-2; D might be TRBD2 (5 bases). CDR3 length: 16 amino acids. The germline V gene has CDR1 MNHEY and CDR2 SVGAGI. V lost 2 bases, J lost 4 bases, and 14 bases lay in between. Here the CDR3 DNA reads TGTGCCAGCAGTTACCGTCGCCTAGAGGGCACCGGGGAGCTGTTTTTT. It codes for CASSYRRLEGTGELFF.

This chain uses TRBV27 with TRBJ1-4; possibly TRBD1 for D (5 bases). The germline V gene has CDR1 MNHEY and CDR2 SMNVEV (reference sequence). Trimming removed 3 bases from V and 3 bases from J, with 11 bases in between. The CDR3 loop spans 15 amino acids. The CDR3 nucleotides read TGTGCCAGCAGTTTCCAGGGTTCGGCTAATGAAAAACTGTTTTTT. It translates to CASSFQGSANEKLFF.

V usage is TRBV19 and J usage is TRBJ1-5; 9 nucleotides agree with TRBD1. The CDR3 is 15 residues long. V was clipped by 5 bases and J by 6 bases; unmatched bases: 8. Germline values: CDR1 LNHDA, CDR2 SQIVND (reference sequence). DNA for the CDR3: TGTGCCAGTAGTCACTTCGGGACAGGGAGTCAGCCCCAGCATTTT. Its translation is CASSHFGTGSQPQHF.

The CDR3 loop reads CASSLEPGAANTQYF. For the CDR3, the DNA is TGTGCCAGCAGCTTAGAGCCGGGAGCTGCAAATACGCAGTATTTT. The rearrangement links TRBV7-2 to TRBJ2-3; TRBD2 might be the D (6 bases). Trimming removed 1 base at V and 7 bases at J, with 15 bases between. Germline V CDR1 and CDR2: SGHTA, FQGNSA. CDR3 length: 15 residues.

CDR3 in amino acids: CASRRENTQYF. For the CDR3, the DNA is TGTGCCAGCAGGCGGGAAAATACGCAGTATTTT. This sequence joins TRBV28 and TRBJ2-3; TRBD2 might be the D (6 bases). Germline V CDR1 and CDR2: MDHEN, SYDVKM. CDR3 length: 11 residues. V shed 6 bases and J shed 7 bases, with 8 bases lying between them.

This rearrangement joins TRBV30 to TRBJ2-4; D not resolved. Germline-derived CDR1 and CDR2 are GTSNPN and SVGIG (reference sequence). The CDR3 covers 15 residues. V was shortened by 4 bases and J by 0 bases, with 13 bases between the two germline ends. As DNA, the CDR3 is TGTGCCTGGATAGAGCCCTCAATAGCCAAAAACATTCAGTACTTC. Its protein product is CAWIEPSIAKNIQYF.

The chain employs TRBV4-1 and TRBJ1-1; 7 bases line up with TRBD1. The CDR3 is 18 amino acids. The ends lost 0 bases at V and 3 bases at J; junction bases unmatched: 13. Looked up from germline, CDR1 is MGHRA and CDR2 is YSYEKL. CDR3 coding DNA: TGCGCCAGCAGCCAAGACGGAGACAGGGTGATGGCGTACACTGAAGCTTTCTTT. Its translation is CASSQDGDRVMAYTEAFF.

The CDR3 reads CASSPTGGNSPLHF. CDR3 DNA: TGTGCCAGCAGCCCCACGGGGGGAAATTCACCCCTCCACTTT. The chain is built from TRBV7-3 and TRBJ1-6; D possibly corresponds to TRBD1 (5 bases). The CDR3 is 14 residues long. The ends were cut back, 5 bases at V and 7 bases at J, with 12 bases in the middle. Per germline, CDR1 SGHTA and CDR2 FQGTGA.

This chain links TRBV14 with TRBJ2-7; the match to TRBD2 covers 11 bases. CDR3 length: 15 amino acids. The V and J ends lost 4 bases and 6 bases, in that order; junction bases with no gene match: 8. The germline CDR1 and CDR2 sequences are SGHDN and FVKESK. This CDR3 reads CASSLLTSGMGEQYF. CDR3 DNA sequence: TGTGCCAGCAGCCTACTGACTAGCGGGATGGGCGAGCAGTACTTC.

The chain carries TRBV10-1 and TRBJ1-1, with TRBD1 matching over 7 bases. The CDR3 is 12 residues long. Germline lookup yields CDR1 WNHNN and CDR2 SYGVQD (reference sequence). The V and J ends lost 6 bases and 7 bases, in that order; junction bases with no gene match: 5. The CDR3 is CASSKQGSEAFF. In nucleotides, the CDR3 is TGCGCCAGCAGCAAACAGGGGAGTGAAGCTTTCTTT.

V usage is TRBV11-2 and J usage is TRBJ1-1; 7 nucleotides match TRBD1. Germline V gene data show CDR1 as SGHAT and CDR2 as FQNNGV. The CDR3 extends over 15 amino acids. The ends lost 3 bases at V and 4 bases at J; junction bases unmatched: 8. CDR3 amino acids: CASSFEGAMSTEAFF. The CDR3 DNA reads TGTGCCAGCAGCTTTGAGGGGGCTATGAGCACTGAAGCTTTCTTT. Variable domain in full (rest from reference TRBV11-2 and TRBJ1-1): EAGVAQSPRYKIIEKRQSVAFWCNPISGHATLYWYQQILGQGPKLLIQFQNNGVVDDSQLPKDRFSAERLKGVDSTLKIQPAKLEDSAVYLCASSFEGAMSTEAFFGQGTRLTVV.